The 10 T cell receptor beta chains given below trace back to one sample, sequenced in a study of OX40 agonist ivuxolimab in advanced cancers. Profiling relied on immunoSEQ multiplex PCR, and the TCRdb table lists in-frame clones only, not all of them. The data contain tens of thousands of clones, 90% to 95% of them singletons. The material was CD4+ or CD8+ T cells sorted from blood, obtained in a trial of the OX40 agonist ivuxolimab. The origin of the receptors is an adult with an advanced solid tumor such as melanoma, head and neck, liver or kidney cancer.

The genes are TRBV15 and TRBJ1-4, with D perhaps matching TRBD1 (6 bases). Germline CDR1 and CDR2: LNHNV and YYDKDF (reference sequence). Trimming cost V 8 bases and J 5 bases, with 12 bases left between them. This CDR3 spans 13 amino acids. The CDR3 nucleotides are TGTGCCACCTCGACAGGAGGCAATGAAAAACTGTTTTTT. As protein: CATSTGGNEKLFF. Supplemented by reference TRBV15 and TRBJ1-4, the full variable domain reads DAMVIQNPRYQVTQFGKPVTLSCSQTLNHNVMYWYQQKSSQAPKLLFHYYDKDFNNEADTPDNFQSRRPNTSFCFLDIRSPGLGDTAMYLCATSTGGNEKLFFGSGTQLSVL.

This chain uses TRBV6-5 with TRBJ2-7, with a possible D match to TRBD2 (6 bases). The CDR3 is 14 amino acids. V was pared by 6 bases and J by 6 bases, with 18 bases between. The germline V gene encodes CDR1 MNHEY and CDR2 SVGAGI. CDR3 loop: CASRNPGTAVEQYF. The CDR3 region has the DNA TGTGCCAGCAGGAACCCCGGGACTGCTGTCGAGCAGTACTTC.

This clone has a single count. The V gene is TRBV7-3, the J gene TRBJ2-3; 9 positions agree with TRBD2. The trim removed 0 bases at V and 6 bases at J, leaving 10 bases unmatched. This CDR3 comprises 17 residues. Germline CDR1 and CDR2: SGHTA and FQGTGA. In DNA, the CDR3 is TGTGCCAGCAGCTTAACCTGCAGCGGGAGGTTCTGCGATACGCAGTATTTT. Its translation: CASSLTCSGRFCDTQYF.

The table lists this clone with a count of one. V and J are TRBV30 and TRBJ2-3; D possibly corresponds to TRBD1 (5 bases). The CDR3 loop spans 13 amino acids. The germline V and J ends were trimmed by 5 bases and 8 bases, with 17 bases remaining between them. Per the germline V gene, CDR1 is GTSNPN and CDR2 is SVGIG (reference sequence). In nucleotides, the CDR3 is TGTGCCTGGCAGGGCCAGCTAAAGGGTACGCAGTATTTT. This gives the protein CAWQGQLKGTQYF.

The J gene is TRBJ1-4, the V gene TRBV18; the D is unclear. The V gene's germline CDR1 is KGHSH and CDR2 LQKENI. The CDR3 has 13 amino acids. Trimming left V 1 base short and J 7 bases short, with 7 bases between. For the CDR3, the DNA is TGTGCCAGCTCACCACGACGGGGTGAAAAACTGTTTTTT. Translated, it gives CASSPRRGEKLFF.

The chain joins TRBV30 to TRBJ1-6; 8 bases map to TRBD1. Germline V gene sequence: CDR1 GTSNPN, CDR2 SVGIG (reference sequence). The length of the CDR3 is 15 residues. V lost 5 bases to trimming and J lost 6 bases; unmatched junction nucleotides: 9. The CDR3 coding sequence is TGTGCCTGGGGGGGGTTGGGACAGGCTAATTCACCCCTCCACTTT. Its translation is CAWGGLGQANSPLHF.

The chain has TRBV27 and TRBJ2-3; D gene ambiguous. Deletions cut 5 bases from V and 1 base from J, with 4 bases between. Germline CDR1 and CDR2: MNHEY and SMNVEV (reference sequence). CDR3 length: 12 residues. CDR3 DNA sequence: TGTGCCAGCAGTCCCCGCACAGATACGCAGTATTTT. This codes for CASSPRTDTQYF.

This chain joins TRBV5-4 and TRBJ2-1; 8 nucleotides align to TRBD2. V trimming: 4 bases; J trimming: 9 bases; junction bases outside the gene matches: 12. The germline gives CDR1 SGHNT, CDR2 YYREEE (reference sequence). The CDR3 consists of 15 residues. The CDR3 sequence: CASSPGGAGVGEQFF. The CDR3 DNA reads TGTGCCAGCAGCCCCGGGGGAGCGGGAGTAGGTGAGCAGTTCTTC.

This chain connects TRBV6-5 to TRBJ2-5; the D is unclear. The CDR3 runs to 14 residues. The germline gives CDR1 MNHEY, CDR2 SVGAGI. Trimming shortened V by 4 bases and J by 7 bases, and 16 bases separated the two germline ends. CDR3 amino acids: CASSSLGAWRTQYF. The CDR3 DNA reads TGTGCCAGCAGTTCTCTTGGAGCTTGGCGGACCCAGTACTTC.

J is TRBJ2-1 and V is TRBV5-1, with 15 positions matching TRBD2. Germline CDR1 is SGHRS and CDR2 is YFSETQ. V gave up 3 bases and J gave up 4 bases; unmatched junction bases: 5. The CDR3 length is 17 residues. CDR3 sequence (DNA): TGCGCCAGCAGCTCGGGGGGACTAGCGGGAGGTTACAATGAGCAGTTCTTC. It encodes CASSSGGLAGGYNEQFF.